This T cell receptor beta chain derives from a study of beta chain features in type 1 diabetes. Findings and limits, study-wide: Whether HLA type influences TCRB rearrangement remained unresolved here. Within each of all four CD4+ subsets, Type 1 diabetes patients had TCRB CDR3s that were moderately but significantly shorter. Among type 1 diabetes patients, VDJ junctions had fewer insertions and more deletions.

Points on this clone: Its antigen is still unknown.

CD45RO/CCR7/CD25/CD127/CD95/CD27 separated CD4+ naive, central memory, regulatory and stem cell-like memory cells by sorting. Reverse transcribing all isolated RNA meant expressed TCRB transcripts were sequenced. TCRdb keeps only in-frame clones here, not all; method: immunoSEQ multiplex PCR. Counted here are under 95,000 clones, under 35% occurring once; the ten biggest clones make up about 0.42%. The CDR3 length is 12 residues. Looked up from germline, CDR1 is SGHTA and CDR2 is FQGNSA. Trimming took off 5 bases at V and 4 bases at J, with 8 bases between the two ends. This receptor was obtained from a woman younger than 35 in good health. The specimen was stem cell memory CD4+ T cells from blood. The chain is built from TRBV7-2 and TRBJ2-5, with D unresolved. CDR3 region: CASSRYGETQYF. The CDR3 bases are TGTGCCAGCAGCCGGTATGGAGAGACCCAGTACTTC.